This record looks at one TCR beta chain sequence and its context. Its antigen is still unknown. Base qualities are not at hand, and no much larger clone is one base apart. This entry belongs to a study of siplizumab effects on memory and regulatory T cells (dated by TCRdb to 2018 to 2020). Regarding the complete study: The effect of the anti-CD2 antibody siplizumab on alloreactive T-cell subsets was examined in allogeneic mixed lymphocyte reactions constructed from human PBMCs. The study at large found these results: Because sequences below about 10^-5 frequency were poorly captured, only a minor fraction of alloreactive clones could be mapped to unstimulated subsets. Greater diversity appeared to be present in unstimulated naive T cells than in memory T cells, and a substantial contribution to the alloresponse seemed to be made by naive cells. The suppressive function of proliferating Tregs from siplizumab cultures was not functionally confirmed. A naive or memory phenotype could not be assigned to roughly 75-95% of proliferating CD4+ or CD8+ clones. Among mappable alloreactive CD4+ clones, an average Treg-derived fraction of roughly 69% was observed with siplizumab, compared with approximately 26% in control reactions. Siplizumab significantly lowered the cumulative frequency of alloreactive sequences that could be traced to unstimulated CD4+ memory T cells.

From the cysteine through the phenylalanine, the CDR3 covers 10 amino acids. Kept here is only the CDR3 DNA, which spans 30 bases and is read in frame from base 1. A distance of 4 bases separates the germline ends of V and J, which lose 5 bases and 6 bases respectively. The germline V gene supplies CDR1 MNHNS and CDR2 SASEGT. TCRbeta CDR3 sequencing was performed on sorted unstimulated T cells and on proliferating T cells recovered from mixed lymphocyte reactions. Fresh whole blood from approximately 9 HLA-typed healthy donors was used to isolate PBMCs. The protocol used for the library was the immunoSEQ multiplex PCR assay. Some 1.1 x 10^5 TCR templates per sample were assayed by the deep sequencing platform. Genomic DNA extracted from sorted T cells was used for TCRbeta CDR3 sequencing. As for the authors' bioinformatics: Clonal analysis of TCRbeta CDR3 data was done in the R programming language. Comparing unstimulated samples against CFSE-low samples taken after the reaction was how alloreactive CD4+ and CD8+ clones were defined. Regulatory or non-regulatory origin was assigned to alloreactive CD4+ clones by matching of sequences to sorted unstimulated Treg and non-Treg repertoires. The immuneACCESS repertoire file appears here via TCRdb, limited to in-frame rearrangements. These files lack a portion of the clones; in checked studies, under half of the deficit traces to unresolved V genes, and the cause of the others is not known. V, J and clone size were drawn from that table, and D and trimming were deduced from the DNA. The sample records over 70,000 clones, 70% to 90% of which are singletons. The ten largest clones represent about 15% of the sample.

The rearranged chain carries TRBV6-1 and TRBJ1-2; no confident D gene assignment can be made. Specimen: CD4+ T cells sorted from blood. This receptor was taken from a human donor in good health. In nucleotide form, the sequence is TGTGCCAGCAGTTACCATGGCTACACCTTC. Protein translation: CASSYHGYTF.